This TCR beta chain was identified in a study of CD8+ T cells in alopecia areata (dated by TCRdb to between 2017 and 2018). In the study overall: The treated patients, all with moderate-to-severe alopecia areata, were enrolled in an open-label pilot trial of oral tofacitinib given at 5 to 10 mg twice daily. Patients received tofacitinib for 6 to 18 months and were then followed off drug for 6 months to check for delayed response and recurrence. In treated patients, disease severity was measured using the SALT score, which gives the percentage of scalp surface area affected. In both human patients and the C3H/HeJ mouse model, the study applied high-throughput TCRbeta sequencing to look at T cell clonal expansion in alopecia areata. In humans, TCRbeta sequencing was performed on scalp tissue and on sorted CD4+ and CD8+ peripheral blood T cells from healthy controls and from patients with patchy or totalis/universalis alopecia areata. Biopsies were taken from tofacitinib-treated patients at baseline and again at 4 and 24 weeks into treatment, and several of those patients also had a later scalp biopsy. Scalp clonality was compared across normal scalp (n=4), patchy alopecia areata scalp (n=8), and alopecia totalis/universalis scalp (n=8). RNA was extracted with the PAXgene miRNA kit for fixed scalp, the miRNeasy kit for PBMCs, and the RNeasy kit for mouse skin. immunoSEQ multiplex PCR using 35 Vbeta forward primers and 13 Jbeta reverse primers was used to amplify TCRbeta CDR3 regions. Results the study describes overall, beyond this receptor: TCR sequences shared between patients were less clear than in mice, possibly partly because of HLA diversity in the patient population. Many expanded lesional clones were found to persist in scalp and blood during tofacitinib treatment, and relapse after treatment cessation may be partly explained by this persistence. Unlike mouse skin, which is dominated by gammadelta T cells, normal human skin has resident alphabeta T cells that are also sequenced, and this complicates analysis of the scalp TCR repertoire. Compared with normal scalp, lesional scalp, particularly in alopecia totalis/universalis, had higher clonality and more expanded CD8+ clones, which suggests antigenic drive. With tofacitinib, both scalp clonality and the number of expanded CD8+ clones among the top 100 scalp clones went down significantly. Because the treated cohort was small and included a single nonresponder, larger studies are needed to assess links between baseline CD8+ expansion and response.

The label giving this sample's treatment or condition can be read as: oral pan-JAK inhibitor, 5-10 mg twice daily. Lesional scalp punch biopsies and peripheral blood were obtained from alopecia areata patients. PBMCs were isolated by density centrifugation and stained for CD3, CD4 and CD8, after which CD4+ and CD8+ T cells were sorted on a FACSAria. As to this clone: What antigen it recognizes has not been identified. No quality values exist for individual bases; no much larger clone is one base distant.

Library construction relied on the immunoSEQ multiplex PCR assay. For TCR sequencing, RNA was extracted from every sample and reverse transcribed into cDNA to serve as template. SuperScript III was used to make first-strand cDNA, primed with a 2:1 mix of oligo-dT and random hexamers. A synthetic immune receptor repertoire was used to gauge amplification bias, and whatever bias remained was removed computationally. In the original analysis: Raw reads were preprocessed to remove errors, and CDR3 was defined according to IMGT conventions as the region from the conserved cysteine to phenylalanine. Clonality was computed by normalizing Shannon entropy by log2 of the number of productive unique TCRs and subtracting the result from 1. Scalp TCRbeta sequences were cross-referenced with sorted blood CD4 and CD8 repertoires so that the CD4 or CD8 identity of scalp clones could be inferred. In its TCRdb copy, this immuneACCESS table keeps in-frame sequences only and misses some clones. Where compared with another copy, unresolved V genes explain less than half of these, and the others have no known cause. Clonal size and the V and J genes are those of that table, whereas D and trimming came from the DNA. For this sample the table gives some 200,000 clones, of which approximately 40% were detected only once. Jointly, the top ten make up around 3% of the sample.

The CDR3, cysteine through phenylalanine, is 14 amino acids long. The CDR3 DNA has 42 bases and is translated from base 1. Unmatched junction bases come to 4, with V trimmed by 3 bases and J by 1 base. From the germline V gene, CDR1 is SQVTM and CDR2 is ANQGSEA. The sequence derives from a human donor with alopecia areata. Recombination linked TRBV29-1 to TRBJ2-7, with 9 middle bases fitting TRBD1. Sequenced here: CD4+ T cells sorted from blood, sampled between weeks 36 and 40, from a patient treated with tofacitinib. The CDR3 is CSVDGTGTSYEQYF. The DNA is TGCAGCGTTGACGGGACAGGGACTTCCTACGAGCAGTACTTC.